This TCR beta chain was observed in a study of blood T cell repertoires in COVID-19. The CDR3 length is 14 residues. Per germline, CDR1 MNHEY and CDR2 SVGAGI. The ends were cut back, 6 bases at V and 6 bases at J, with 15 bases in the middle. Per the authors' pipeline: The assay estimated nucleated cells by amplifying reference gene primers. Profiled with immunoSEQ multiplex PCR; TCRdb holds only in-frame clones, not every one. That table is the source of V, J and clone size, and D and trimming were worked out from the DNA. The repertoire holds about 46,000 clones, with about 90% as singletons. The gene calls are TRBV6-5 and TRBJ2-4; perhaps TRBD1 as D (6 bases). This receptor was obtained from a man in his fifties with acute or convalescent COVID-19. The material sequenced was peripheral blood. In DNA, the CDR3 is TGTGCCAGCAGGGTACAGGGAGCGAGAAACATTCAGTACTTC. Translation gives CASRVQGARNIQYF.